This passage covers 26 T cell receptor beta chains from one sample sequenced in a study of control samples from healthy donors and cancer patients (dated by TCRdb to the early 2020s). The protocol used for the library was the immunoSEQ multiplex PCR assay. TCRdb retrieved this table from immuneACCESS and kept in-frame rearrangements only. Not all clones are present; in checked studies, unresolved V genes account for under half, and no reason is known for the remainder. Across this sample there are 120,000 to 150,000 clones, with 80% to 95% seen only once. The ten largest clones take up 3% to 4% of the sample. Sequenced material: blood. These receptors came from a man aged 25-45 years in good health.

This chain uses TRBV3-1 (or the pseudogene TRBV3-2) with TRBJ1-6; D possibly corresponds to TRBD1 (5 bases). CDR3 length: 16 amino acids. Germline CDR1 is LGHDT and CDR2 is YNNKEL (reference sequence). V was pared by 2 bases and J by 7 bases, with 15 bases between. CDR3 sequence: CASSQRGGARNSPLHF. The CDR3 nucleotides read TGTGCCAGCAGCCAACGTGGAGGGGCTCGCAATTCACCCCTCCACTTT.

The CDR3 sequence is CASSFPDRVNTEAFF. In DNA, the CDR3 is TGTGCCAGCAGTTTCCCCGACAGGGTGAACACTGAAGCTTTCTTT. The J gene is TRBJ1-1, the V gene TRBV28, with TRBD1 matching over 7 bases. This CDR3 has 15 residues. Germline assignment: CDR1 MDHEN and CDR2 SYDVKM. The V segment lost 3 bases and the J segment 0 bases; nucleotides outside the gene matches: 4.

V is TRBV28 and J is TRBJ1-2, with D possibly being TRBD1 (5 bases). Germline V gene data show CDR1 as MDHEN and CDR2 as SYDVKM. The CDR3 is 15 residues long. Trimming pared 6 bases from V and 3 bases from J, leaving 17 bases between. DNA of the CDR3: TGTGCCAGCAGCCTCCCGGGCCTAGGGGACTATGGCTACACCTTC. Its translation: CASSLPGLGDYGYTF.

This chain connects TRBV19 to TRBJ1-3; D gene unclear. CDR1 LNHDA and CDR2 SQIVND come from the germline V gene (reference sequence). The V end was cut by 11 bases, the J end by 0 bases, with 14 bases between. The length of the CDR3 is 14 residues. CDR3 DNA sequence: TGTGCCTCAAGACTGGAGTACTCTGGAAACACCATATATTTT. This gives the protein CASRLEYSGNTIYF.

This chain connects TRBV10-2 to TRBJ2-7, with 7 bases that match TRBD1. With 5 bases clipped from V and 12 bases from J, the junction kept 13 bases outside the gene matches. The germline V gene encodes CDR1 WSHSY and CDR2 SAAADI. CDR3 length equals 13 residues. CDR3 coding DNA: TGCGCCAGCAGTCCCTTAGGGACAGCCCCCCTGTACTTC. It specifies CASSPLGTAPLYF.

The CDR3 spells CASRPGSSYNEQFF. CDR3 coding DNA: TGTGCCAGCAGGCCAGGGAGCTCCTACAATGAGCAGTTCTTC. The rearrangement uses TRBV27 and TRBJ2-1, with D perhaps assigned TRBD1 or TRBD2 (5 bases each). Germline V lookup: CDR1 MNHEY, CDR2 SMNVEV (reference sequence). The CDR3 loop spans 14 amino acids. The V and J ends lost 6 bases and 0 bases respectively, with 9 bases between them.

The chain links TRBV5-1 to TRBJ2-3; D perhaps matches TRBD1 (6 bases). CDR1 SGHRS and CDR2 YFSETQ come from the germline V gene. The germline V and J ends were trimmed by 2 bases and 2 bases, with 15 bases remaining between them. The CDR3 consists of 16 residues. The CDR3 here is CASSFPGTRDTDTQYF. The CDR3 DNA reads TGCGCCAGCAGCTTCCCCGGGACAAGGGACACAGATACGCAGTATTTT.

The CDR3 spells CASSRAGGQGGELFF. The CDR3 DNA reads TGTGCCAGCAGTAGGGCAGGGGGCCAAGGCGGGGAGCTGTTTTTT. The rearrangement joins TRBV27 to TRBJ2-2, with 8 bases aligning to TRBD1. With V trimmed by 5 bases and J by 7 bases, 9 bases remained unmatched. CDR1 MNHEY and CDR2 SMNVEV come from the germline V gene (reference sequence). The CDR3 consists of 15 residues.

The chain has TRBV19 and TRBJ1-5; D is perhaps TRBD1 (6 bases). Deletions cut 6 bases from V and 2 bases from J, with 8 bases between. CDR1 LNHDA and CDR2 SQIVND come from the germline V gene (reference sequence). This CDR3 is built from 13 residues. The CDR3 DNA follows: TGTGCCAGTAGATCAGGGGGCAATCAGCCCCAGCATTTT. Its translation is CASRSGGNQPQHF.

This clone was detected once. CDR3 sequence reads: CASSIKSASEQYF. DNA of the CDR3: TGTGCCAGTAGTATAAAAAGCGCTTCCGAGCAGTACTTC. The chain combines TRBV19 with TRBJ2-7, with D hard to call. CDR1 is LNHDA, CDR2 SQIVND, per germline (reference sequence). V was shortened by 2 bases and J by 6 bases, with 11 bases between the two germline ends. This CDR3 is 13 amino acids long.

The CDR3 loop reads CASSAGGFTEAFF. Here the CDR3 DNA reads TGTGCCAGTAGCGCAGGGGGATTCACTGAAGCTTTCTTT. This chain links TRBV19 with TRBJ1-1, with TRBD1 identical over 7 bases. The CDR3 is 13 amino acids. CDR1 and CDR2 (germline): LNHDA, SQIVND (reference sequence). V lost 6 bases and J lost 4; bases outside the gene matches: 5.

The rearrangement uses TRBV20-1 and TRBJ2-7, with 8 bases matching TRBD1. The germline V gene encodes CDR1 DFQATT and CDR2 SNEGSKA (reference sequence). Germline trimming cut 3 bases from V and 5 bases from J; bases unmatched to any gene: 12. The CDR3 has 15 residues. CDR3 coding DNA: TGCAGTGCTAGTTTAGTCGGGACAGGAGGCAACGAGCAGTACTTC. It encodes CSASLVGTGGNEQYF.

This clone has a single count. The CDR3 reads CASSPGGEEQYF. CDR3 bases: TGTGCCAGTAGTCCGGGGGGGGAAGAGCAGTACTTC. This chain connects TRBV19 to TRBJ2-7; 8 nucleotides line up with TRBD2. There are 12 residues in the CDR3. The V segment lost 5 bases and the J segment 7 bases; nucleotides outside the gene matches: 4. Germline CDR1 reads LNHDA; CDR2 reads SQIVND (reference sequence).

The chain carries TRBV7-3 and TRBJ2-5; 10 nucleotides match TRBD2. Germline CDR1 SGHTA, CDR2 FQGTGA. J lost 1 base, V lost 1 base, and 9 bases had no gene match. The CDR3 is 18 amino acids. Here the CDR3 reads CASSLNGLAGGTQETQYF. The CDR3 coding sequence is TGTGCCAGCAGCTTAAATGGGTTAGCGGGGGGAACCCAAGAGACCCAGTACTTC.

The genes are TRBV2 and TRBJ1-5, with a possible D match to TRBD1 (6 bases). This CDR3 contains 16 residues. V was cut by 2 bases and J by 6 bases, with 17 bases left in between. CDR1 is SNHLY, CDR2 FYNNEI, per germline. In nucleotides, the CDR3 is TGTGCCAGCAGTGAAAACGGGAGGGGGGGAACTCAGCCCCAGCATTTT. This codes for CASSENGRGGTQPQHF.

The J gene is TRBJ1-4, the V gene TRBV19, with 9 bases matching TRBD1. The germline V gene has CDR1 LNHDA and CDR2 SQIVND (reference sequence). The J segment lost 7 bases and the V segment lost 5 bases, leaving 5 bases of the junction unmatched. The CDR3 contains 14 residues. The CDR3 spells CASSVQGAGEKLFF. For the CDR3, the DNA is TGTGCCAGTAGTGTACAGGGGGCCGGTGAAAAACTGTTTTTT.

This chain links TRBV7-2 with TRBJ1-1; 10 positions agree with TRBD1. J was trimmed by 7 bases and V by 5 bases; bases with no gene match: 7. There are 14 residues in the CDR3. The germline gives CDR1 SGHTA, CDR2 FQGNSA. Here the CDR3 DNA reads TGTGCCAGCAGCCTTAGACAGGGGGCGAGTGAAGCTTTCTTT. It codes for CASSLRQGASEAFF.

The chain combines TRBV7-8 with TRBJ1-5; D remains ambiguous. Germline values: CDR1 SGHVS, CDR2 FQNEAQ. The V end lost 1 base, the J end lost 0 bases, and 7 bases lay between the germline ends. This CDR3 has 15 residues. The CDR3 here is CASSLGVLSNQPQHF. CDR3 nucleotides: TGTGCCAGCAGCTTAGGGGTTCTTAGCAATCAGCCCCAGCATTTT.

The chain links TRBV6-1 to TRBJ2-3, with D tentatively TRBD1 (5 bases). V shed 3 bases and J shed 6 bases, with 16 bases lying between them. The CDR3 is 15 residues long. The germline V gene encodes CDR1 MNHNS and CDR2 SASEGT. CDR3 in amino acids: CASSELPQGWDTQYF. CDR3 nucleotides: TGTGCCAGCAGTGAGCTGCCCCAGGGTTGGGATACGCAGTATTTT.

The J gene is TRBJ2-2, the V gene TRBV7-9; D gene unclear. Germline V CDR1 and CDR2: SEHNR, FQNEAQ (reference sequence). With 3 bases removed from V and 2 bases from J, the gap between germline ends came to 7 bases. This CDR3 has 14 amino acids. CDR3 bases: TGTGCCAGCAGCTTGCAATTAAACACCGGGGAGCTGTTTTTT. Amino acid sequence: CASSLQLNTGELFF. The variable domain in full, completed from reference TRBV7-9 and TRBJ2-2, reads DTGVSQNPRHKITKRGQNVTFRCDPISEHNRLYWYRQTLGQGPEFLTYFQNEAQLEKSRLLSDRFSAERPKGSFSTLEIQRTEQGDSAMYLCASSLQLNTGELFFGEGSRLTVL.

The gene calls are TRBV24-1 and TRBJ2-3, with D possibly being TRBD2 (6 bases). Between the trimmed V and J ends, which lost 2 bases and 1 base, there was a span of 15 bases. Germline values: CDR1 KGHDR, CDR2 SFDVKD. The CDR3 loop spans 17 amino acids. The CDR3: CATSDYDPRRGTDTQYF. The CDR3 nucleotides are TGTGCCACCAGTGATTACGACCCGAGGAGGGGCACAGATACGCAGTATTTT.

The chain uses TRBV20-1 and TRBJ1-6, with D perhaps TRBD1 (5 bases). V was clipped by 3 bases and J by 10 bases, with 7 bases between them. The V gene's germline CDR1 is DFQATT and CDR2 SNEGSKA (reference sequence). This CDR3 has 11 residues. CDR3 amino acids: CSASGGSPLHF. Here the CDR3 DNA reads TGCAGTGCTAGTGGGGGGTCACCCCTCCACTTT.

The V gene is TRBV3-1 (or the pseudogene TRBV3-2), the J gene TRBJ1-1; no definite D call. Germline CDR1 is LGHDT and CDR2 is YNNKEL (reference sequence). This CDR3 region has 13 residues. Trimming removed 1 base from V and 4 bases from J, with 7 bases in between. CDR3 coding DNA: TGTGCCAGCAGCCAAGGCCGGGCCACTGAAGCTTTCTTT. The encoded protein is CASSQGRATEAFF.

Written as DNA, the CDR3 is TGTGCCAGCACAATACCAGGGGTACCGAACACTGAAGCTTTCTTT. Translation gives CASTIPGVPNTEAFF. This sequence joins TRBV6-5 and TRBJ1-1; possibly TRBD1 for D (6 bases). There are 15 residues in the CDR3. Germline lookup yields CDR1 MNHEY and CDR2 SVGAGI. V dropped 7 bases and J dropped 1 base, with 16 bases sitting between them.

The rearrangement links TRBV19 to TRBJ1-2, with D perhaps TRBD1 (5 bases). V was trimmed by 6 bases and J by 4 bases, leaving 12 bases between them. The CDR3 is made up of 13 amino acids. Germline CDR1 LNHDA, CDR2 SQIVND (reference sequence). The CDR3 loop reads CASSIDSSYGYTF. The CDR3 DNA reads TGTGCCAGTAGCATCGACAGCAGCTATGGCTACACCTTC. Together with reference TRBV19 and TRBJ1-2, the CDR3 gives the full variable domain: DGGITQSPKYLFRKEGQNVTLSCEQNLNHDAMYWYRQDPGQGLRLIYYSQIVNDFQKGDIAEGYSVSREKKESFPLTVTSAQKNPTAFYLCASSIDSSYGYTFGSGTRLTVV.

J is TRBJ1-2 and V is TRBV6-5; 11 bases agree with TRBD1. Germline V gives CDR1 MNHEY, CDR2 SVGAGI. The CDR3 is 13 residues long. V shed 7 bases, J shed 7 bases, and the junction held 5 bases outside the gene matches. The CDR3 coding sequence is TGTGCCAGCACCCTGGGACAGGGGGTTGGCTACACCTTC. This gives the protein CASTLGQGVGYTF.